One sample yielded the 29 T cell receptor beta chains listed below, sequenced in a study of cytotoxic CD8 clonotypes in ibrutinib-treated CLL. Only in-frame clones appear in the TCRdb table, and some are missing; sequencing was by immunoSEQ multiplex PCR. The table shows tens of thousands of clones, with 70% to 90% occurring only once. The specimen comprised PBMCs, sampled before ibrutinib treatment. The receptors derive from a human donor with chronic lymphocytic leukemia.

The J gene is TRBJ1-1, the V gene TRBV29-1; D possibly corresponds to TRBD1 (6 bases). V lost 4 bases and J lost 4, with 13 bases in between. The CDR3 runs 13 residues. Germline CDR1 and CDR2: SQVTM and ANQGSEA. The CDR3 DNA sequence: TGCAGCGTTGTGGACAGCTTGGGCACTGAAGCTTTCTTT. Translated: CSVVDSLGTEAFF.

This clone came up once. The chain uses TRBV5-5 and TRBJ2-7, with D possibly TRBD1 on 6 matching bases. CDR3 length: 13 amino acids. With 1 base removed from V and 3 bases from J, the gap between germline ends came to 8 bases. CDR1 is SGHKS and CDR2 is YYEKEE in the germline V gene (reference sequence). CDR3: CASSLTGNYEQYF. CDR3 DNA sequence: TGTGCCAGCAGCTTGACAGGGAACTACGAGCAGTACTTC. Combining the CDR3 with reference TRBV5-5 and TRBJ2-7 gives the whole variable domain DAGVTQSPTHLIKTRGQQVTLRCSPISGHKSVSWYQQVLGQGPQFIFQYYEKEERGRGNFPDRFSARQFPNYSSELNVNALLLGDSALYLCASSLTGNYEQYFGPGTRLTVT.

CDR3 protein: CASSYYGRVNTEAFF. The DNA of the CDR3 is TGTGCCAGCAGTTACTACGGCAGGGTCAACACTGAAGCTTTCTTT. The rearrangement uses TRBV6-5 and TRBJ1-1; a weak D match, TRBD1 (5 bases). Germline V gives CDR1 MNHEY, CDR2 SVGAGI. The CDR3 consists of 15 residues. V was trimmed by 1 base and J by 2 bases, leaving 11 bases between them.

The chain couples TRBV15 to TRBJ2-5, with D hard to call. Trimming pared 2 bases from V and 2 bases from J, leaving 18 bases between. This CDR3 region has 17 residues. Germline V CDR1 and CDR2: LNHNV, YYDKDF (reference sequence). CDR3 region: CATSRLIGRPGQETQYF. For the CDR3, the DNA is TGTGCCACCAGCAGATTAATCGGTCGACCCGGACAAGAGACCCAGTACTTC.

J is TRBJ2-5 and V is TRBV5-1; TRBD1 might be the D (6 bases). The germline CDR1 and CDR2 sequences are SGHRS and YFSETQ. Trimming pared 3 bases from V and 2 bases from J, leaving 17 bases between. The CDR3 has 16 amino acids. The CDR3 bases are TGCGCCAGCAGCTCGATGGGGGCTTGGGGTCAAGAGACCCAGTACTTC. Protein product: CASSSMGAWGQETQYF.

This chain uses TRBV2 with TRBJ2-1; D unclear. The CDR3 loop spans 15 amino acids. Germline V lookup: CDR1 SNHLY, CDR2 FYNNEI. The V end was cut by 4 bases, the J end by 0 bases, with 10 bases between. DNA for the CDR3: TGTGCCAGCAGTGGACCCCCGGGCTCCTACAATGAGCAGTTCTTC. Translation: CASSGPPGSYNEQFF.

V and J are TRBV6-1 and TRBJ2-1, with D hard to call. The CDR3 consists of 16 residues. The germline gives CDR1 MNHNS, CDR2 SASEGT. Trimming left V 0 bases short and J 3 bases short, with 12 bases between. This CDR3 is CASSEARYLHYNEQFF. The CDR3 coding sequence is TGTGCCAGCAGTGAAGCTAGGTATCTTCACTACAATGAGCAGTTCTTC.

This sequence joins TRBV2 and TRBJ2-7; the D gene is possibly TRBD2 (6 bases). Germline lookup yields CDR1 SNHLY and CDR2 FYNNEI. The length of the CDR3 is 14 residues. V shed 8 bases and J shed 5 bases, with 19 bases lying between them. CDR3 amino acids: CASVQRRGINEQYF. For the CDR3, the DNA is TGTGCCAGCGTGCAGCGGCGGGGAATCAACGAGCAGTACTTC.

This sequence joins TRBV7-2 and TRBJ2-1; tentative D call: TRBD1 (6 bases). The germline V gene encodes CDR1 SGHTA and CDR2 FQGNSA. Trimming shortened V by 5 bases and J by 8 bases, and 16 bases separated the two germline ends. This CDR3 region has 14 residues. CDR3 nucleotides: TGTGCCAGCAGCCAGGGGATCAGTAGAGATGAGCAGTTCTTC. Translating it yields CASSQGISRDEQFF.

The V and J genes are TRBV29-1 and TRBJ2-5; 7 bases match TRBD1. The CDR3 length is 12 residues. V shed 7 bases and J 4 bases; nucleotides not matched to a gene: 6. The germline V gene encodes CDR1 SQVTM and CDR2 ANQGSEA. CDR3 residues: CSERTGAETQYF. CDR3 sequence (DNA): TGCAGCGAACGGACAGGTGCAGAGACCCAGTACTTC.

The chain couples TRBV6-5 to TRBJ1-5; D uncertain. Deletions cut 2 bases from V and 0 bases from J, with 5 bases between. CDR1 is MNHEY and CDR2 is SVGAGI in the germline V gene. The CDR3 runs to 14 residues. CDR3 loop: CASSYRYSNQPQHF. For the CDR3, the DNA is TGTGCCAGCAGTTACAGATATAGCAATCAGCCCCAGCATTTT.

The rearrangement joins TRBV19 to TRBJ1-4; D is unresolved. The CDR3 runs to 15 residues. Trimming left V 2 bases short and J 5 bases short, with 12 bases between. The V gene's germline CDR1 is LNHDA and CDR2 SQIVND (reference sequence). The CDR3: CASSIKGRTNEKLFF. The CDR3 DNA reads TGTGCCAGTAGTATAAAGGGCAGAACGAATGAAAAACTGTTTTTT.

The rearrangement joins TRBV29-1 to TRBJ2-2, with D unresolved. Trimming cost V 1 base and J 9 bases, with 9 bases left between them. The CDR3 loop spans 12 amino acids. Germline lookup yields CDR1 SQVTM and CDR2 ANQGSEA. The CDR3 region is CSVEVRARELFF. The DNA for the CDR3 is TGCAGCGTTGAAGTCCGGGCCCGGGAGCTGTTTTTT.

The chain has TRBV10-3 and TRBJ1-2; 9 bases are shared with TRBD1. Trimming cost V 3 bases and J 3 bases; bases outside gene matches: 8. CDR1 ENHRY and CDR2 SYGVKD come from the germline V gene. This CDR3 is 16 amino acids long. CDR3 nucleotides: TGTGCCATCAGTGACTCCGGGACAGGGAGTGACTATGGCTACACCTTC. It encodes CAISDSGTGSDYGYTF.

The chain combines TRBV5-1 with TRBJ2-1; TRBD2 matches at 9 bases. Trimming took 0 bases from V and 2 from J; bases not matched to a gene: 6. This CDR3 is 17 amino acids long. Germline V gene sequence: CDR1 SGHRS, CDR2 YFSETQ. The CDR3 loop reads CASSLDVTSGPYNEQFF. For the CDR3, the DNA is TGCGCCAGCAGCTTGGATGTAACTAGCGGGCCCTACAATGAGCAGTTCTTC.

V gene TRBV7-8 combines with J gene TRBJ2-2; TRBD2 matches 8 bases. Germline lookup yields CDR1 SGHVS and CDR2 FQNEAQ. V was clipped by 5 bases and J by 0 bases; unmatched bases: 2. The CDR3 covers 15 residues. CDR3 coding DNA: TGTGCCAGCAGCCTTAGCGGGGCGAACACCGGGGAGCTGTTTTTT. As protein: CASSLSGANTGELFF.

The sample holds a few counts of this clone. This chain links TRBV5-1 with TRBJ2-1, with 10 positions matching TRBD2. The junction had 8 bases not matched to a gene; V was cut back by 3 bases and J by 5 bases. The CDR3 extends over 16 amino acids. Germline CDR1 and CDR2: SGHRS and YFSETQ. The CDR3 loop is CASSSEREGIHNEQFF. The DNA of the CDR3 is TGCGCCAGCAGCTCGGAGCGGGAGGGGATTCACAATGAGCAGTTCTTC.

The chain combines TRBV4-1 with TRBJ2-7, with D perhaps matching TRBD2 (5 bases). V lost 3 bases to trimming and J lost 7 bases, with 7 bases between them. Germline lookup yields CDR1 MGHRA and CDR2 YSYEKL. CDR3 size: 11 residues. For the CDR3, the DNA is TGCGCCAGCAGCCACGGACTGGAGCAGTACTTC. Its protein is CASSHGLEQYF.

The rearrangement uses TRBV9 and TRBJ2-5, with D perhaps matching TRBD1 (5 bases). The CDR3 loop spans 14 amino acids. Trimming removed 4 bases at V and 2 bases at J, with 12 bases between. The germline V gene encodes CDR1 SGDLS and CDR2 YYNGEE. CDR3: CASSPQGRQETQYF. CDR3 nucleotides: TGTGCCAGCAGCCCCCAGGGAAGGCAAGAGACCCAGTACTTC.

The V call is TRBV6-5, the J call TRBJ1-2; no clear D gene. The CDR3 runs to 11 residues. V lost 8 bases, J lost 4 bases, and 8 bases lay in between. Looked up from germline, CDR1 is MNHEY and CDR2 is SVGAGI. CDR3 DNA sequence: TGTGCCAGCCATCGGGGCTATGGCTACACCTTC. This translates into CASHRGYGYTF.

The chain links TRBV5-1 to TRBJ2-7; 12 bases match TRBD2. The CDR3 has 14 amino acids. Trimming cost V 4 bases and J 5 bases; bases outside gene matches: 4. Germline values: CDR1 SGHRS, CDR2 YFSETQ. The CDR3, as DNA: TGCGCCAGCAGCGGGCTAGCGGGAGGGCACGAGCAGTACTTC. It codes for CASSGLAGGHEQYF. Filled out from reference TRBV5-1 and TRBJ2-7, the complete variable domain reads KAGVTQTPRYLIKTRGQQVTLSCSPISGHRSVSWYQQTPGQGLQFLFEYFSETQRNKGNFPGRFSGRQFSNSRSEMNVSTLELGDSALYLCASSGLAGGHEQYFGPGTRLTVT.

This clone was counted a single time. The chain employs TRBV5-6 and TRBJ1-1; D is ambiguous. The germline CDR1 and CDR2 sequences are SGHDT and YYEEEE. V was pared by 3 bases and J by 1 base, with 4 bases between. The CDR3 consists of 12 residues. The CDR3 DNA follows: TGTGCCAGCAGCTGGTCGAACACTGAAGCTTTCTTT. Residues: CASSWSNTEAFF. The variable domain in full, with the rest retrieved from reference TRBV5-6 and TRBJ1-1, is DAGVTQSPTHLIKTRGQQVTLRCSPKSGHDTVSWYQQALGQGPQFIFQYYEEEERQRGNFPDRFSGHQFPNYSSELNVNALLLGDSALYLCASSWSNTEAFFGQGTRLTVV.

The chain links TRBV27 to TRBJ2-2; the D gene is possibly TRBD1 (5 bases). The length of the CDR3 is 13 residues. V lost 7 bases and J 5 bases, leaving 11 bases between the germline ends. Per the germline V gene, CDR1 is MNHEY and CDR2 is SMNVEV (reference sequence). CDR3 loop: CASTSDITGELFF. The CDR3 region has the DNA TGTGCCAGCACCTCGGACATTACCGGGGAGCTGTTTTTT.

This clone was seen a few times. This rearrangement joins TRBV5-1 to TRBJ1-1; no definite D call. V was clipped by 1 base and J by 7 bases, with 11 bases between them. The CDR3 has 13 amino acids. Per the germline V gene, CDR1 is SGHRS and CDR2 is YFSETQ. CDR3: CASSLRGFNEAFF. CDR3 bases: TGCGCCAGCAGCTTGAGAGGTTTTAATGAAGCTTTCTTT.

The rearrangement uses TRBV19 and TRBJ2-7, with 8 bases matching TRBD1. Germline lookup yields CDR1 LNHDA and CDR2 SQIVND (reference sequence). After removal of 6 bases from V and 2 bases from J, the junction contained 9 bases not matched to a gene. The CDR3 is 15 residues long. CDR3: CASSTQGVFPYEQYF. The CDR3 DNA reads TGTGCCAGTAGCACACAGGGGGTATTCCCCTACGAGCAGTACTTC.

This CDR3 reads CASRSLAGGNTGELFF. The CDR3 coding sequence is TGTGCCAGCAGGTCGCTAGCGGGAGGTAACACCGGGGAGCTGTTTTTT. The gene calls are TRBV28 and TRBJ2-2; TRBD2 matches 11 bases. CDR1 is MDHEN and CDR2 is SYDVKM in the germline V gene. This CDR3 is built from 16 residues. The junction had 5 bases not matched to a gene; V was cut back by 6 bases and J by 2 bases.

CDR3 region: CASRARSTDTQYF. The CDR3 DNA sequence: TGTGCCAGCAGAGCACGGTCCACAGATACGCAGTATTTT. The chain recombines TRBV6-5 with TRBJ2-3, with D hard to call. Germline-derived CDR1 and CDR2 are MNHEY and SVGAGI. The length of the CDR3 is 13 residues. With 6 bases removed from V and 2 bases from J, the gap between germline ends came to 9 bases.

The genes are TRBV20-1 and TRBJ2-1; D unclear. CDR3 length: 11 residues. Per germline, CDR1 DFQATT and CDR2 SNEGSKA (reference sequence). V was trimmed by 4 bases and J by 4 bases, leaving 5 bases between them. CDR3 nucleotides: TGCAGTGCTAATCGATACAATGAGCAGTTCTTC. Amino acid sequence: CSANRYNEQFF.

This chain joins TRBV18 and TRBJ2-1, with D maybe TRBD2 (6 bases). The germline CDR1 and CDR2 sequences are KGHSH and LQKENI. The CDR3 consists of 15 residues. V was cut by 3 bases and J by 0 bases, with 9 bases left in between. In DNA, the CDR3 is TGTGCCAGCTCACCCCAAGCGGGCTCCTACAATGAGCAGTTCTTC. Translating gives CASSPQAGSYNEQFF. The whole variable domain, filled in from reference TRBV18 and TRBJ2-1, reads NAGVMQNPRHLVRRRGQEARLRCSPMKGHSHVYWYRQLPEEGLKFMVYLQKENIIDESGMPKERFSAEFPKEGPSILRIQQVVRGDSAAYFCASSPQAGSYNEQFFGPGTRLTVL.